This entry is about one T cell receptor beta chain. Germline V lookup: CDR1 SGHTS, CDR2 YDEGEE. With 4 bases removed from V and 8 bases from J, the gap between germline ends came to 12 bases. The CDR3 length is 12 residues. The data are from a study of PD-L1 blockade in urothelial cancer. Study summary: Blood-derived samples held a median around 140,000 T cells.

Using immunoSEQ multiplex PCR, the repertoire was profiled, and TCRdb retains in-frame clones only, with some absent. The sample holds approximately 30,000 clones; about 88% are singletons and the top ten take approximately 8.1%. As to time point: peripheral blood 6 weeks after treatment start. Each patient gave between 1 and 8 samples, pretreatment and on-treatment. The sample consisted of PBMCs, taken around atezolizumab (anti-PD-L1) treatment. The chain uses TRBV5-8 and TRBJ1-2; TRBD1 is a possible D gene (6 bases). The sequence derives from an elderly man with urothelial cancer. CDR3 sequence (DNA): TGTGCCAGCAGCCGAACAGGGAACGGCTACACCTTC. It is translated as CASSRTGNGYTF.